The T cell receptor (beta chain) described here comes from a study of blood T cell repertoires in COVID-19. Method: immunoSEQ multiplex PCR; TCRdb's copy keeps in-frame clones and lacks some. The data contain approximately 200,000 clones, 85% to 90% of them singletons. Germline V gene sequence: CDR1 LNHNV, CDR2 YYDKDF (reference sequence). This CDR3 has 17 amino acids. V shed 4 bases, J shed 5 bases, and the junction held 13 bases outside the gene matches. The genes are TRBV15 and TRBJ2-7, with 11 nucleotides matching TRBD2. The specimen was PBMCs or T cells enriched from blood (not recorded which). This clonotype originated in a woman in her thirties or forties with acute COVID-19. As DNA, the CDR3 is TGTGCCACCAGCACCAGTTACTCACTAGCGGGGGCCAACGAGCAGTACTTC. It encodes CATSTSYSLAGANEQYF.